This T cell receptor (beta chain) was sequenced during a study of CD8 T cells in ankylosing spondylitis. TCRdb called the 5' RACE reads again in MiXCR, with one record for every CDR3 protein. This sample has about 340,000 distinct CDR3 sequences, with 8% found just once. Trimming removed 1 base from V and 5 bases from J, with 11 bases in between. Germline CDR1 and CDR2: SGHDN and FVKESK. There are 14 residues in the CDR3. This clonotype has ten or more counts. Antigen unknown. Points from the study as a whole: Characteristic, it appeared, of ankylosing spondylitis blood was a TCR beta motif of eight highly homologous variants.

The sequence was obtained from a male donor with ankylosing spondylitis. Sequencing was performed on blood, either unsorted or a sorted T cell fraction (not recorded which). This rearrangement joins TRBV14 to TRBJ2-5; D remains unclear. The CDR3 loop is CASSQGNRRETQYF. The CDR3 DNA is TGTGCCAGCAGCCAAGGGAATAGACGGGAGACCCAGTACTTC.